This record covers a single TCR beta chain. Only in-frame clones appear in the TCRdb table, and some are missing; sequencing was by immunoSEQ multiplex PCR. Of about 140,000 clones in the sample, 90% were seen once. The data are from a study of OX40 agonist ivuxolimab in advanced cancers. The length of the CDR3 is 15 residues. CDR1 and CDR2 (germline): LNHDA, SQIVND (reference sequence). V lost 4 bases and J 0 bases, leaving 10 bases between the germline ends. The input for sequencing was CD4+ or CD8+ T cells sorted from blood, taken in a trial of the OX40 agonist ivuxolimab. The chain carries TRBV19 and TRBJ1-5; possible D gene TRBD1, 5 bases. This TCR came from an adult with an advanced solid tumor such as melanoma, head and neck, liver or kidney cancer. Written as DNA, the CDR3 is TGTGCCAGTAGTACCTTCAGGGATAGCAATCAGCCCCAGCATTTT. Translation: CASSTFRDSNQPQHF.